Each of the 17 T cell receptor beta chains below was sequenced from the same sample in a study of cytomegalovirus exposure and HLA in healthy donors. Produced via immunoSEQ multiplex PCR; TCRdb's table is partial and in-frame only. The table shows about 220,000 clones, with just over 90% occurring only once. The source material was PBMCs. The receptors were gathered from a woman between 18 and 29 years old in good health and CMV-seronegative.

This chain connects TRBV6-1 to TRBJ1-2, with 8 bases aligning to TRBD1. Germline V lookup: CDR1 MNHNS, CDR2 SASEGT. V lost 2 bases and J lost 8; bases outside the gene matches: 7. This CDR3 spans 14 amino acids. The CDR3 is CASSEFQGAGGYTF. For the CDR3, the DNA is TGTGCCAGCAGTGAATTTCAGGGGGCTGGAGGCTACACCTTC.

The chain links TRBV5-4 to TRBJ2-1; 7 nucleotides line up with TRBD2. The CDR3 sequence is 15 residues long. CDR1 and CDR2 (germline): SGHNT, YYREEE (reference sequence). V shed 4 bases, J shed 4 bases, and the junction held 8 bases outside the gene matches. CDR3 nucleotides: TGTGCCAGCAGCCCAGAGACTAGCCCATACAATGAGCAGTTCTTC. Its protein product is CASSPETSPYNEQFF.

This sequence joins TRBV4-2 and TRBJ2-7, with a weak D call TRBD1 (5 bases). CDR3 length equals 15 residues. Trimming took 2 bases from V and 0 from J, leaving 11 bases between them. Germline lookup yields CDR1 LGHNA and CDR2 YNFKEQ. The CDR3: CASSQSQDTSYEQYF. CDR3 in DNA: TGTGCCAGCAGCCAAAGTCAGGACACCTCCTACGAGCAGTACTTC.

The rearrangement links TRBV30 to TRBJ1-2, with 7 bases lining up with TRBD1. J was trimmed by 8 bases and V by 3 bases; bases with no gene match: 3. The CDR3 loop spans 11 amino acids. CDR1 is GTSNPN and CDR2 is SVGIG in the germline V gene (reference sequence). The CDR3 DNA reads as TGTGCCTGGAGGACAGGGACCGGCTACACCTTC. It codes for CAWRTGTGYTF.

V gene TRBV27 combines with J gene TRBJ1-1, with 8 bases that match TRBD1. The V and J ends lost 5 bases and 4 bases, in that order; junction bases with no gene match: 12. Germline V gives CDR1 MNHEY, CDR2 SMNVEV (reference sequence). This CDR3 comprises 16 residues. The CDR3 protein is CASSNRKQGVGTEAFF. In nucleotides, the CDR3 is TGTGCCAGCAGTAACCGAAAACAGGGGGTTGGCACTGAAGCTTTCTTT.

The gene calls are TRBV30 and TRBJ2-7, with TRBD2 as a possible D gene (5 bases). This CDR3 has 13 amino acids. The germline CDR1 and CDR2 sequences are GTSNPN and SVGIG (reference sequence). The V gene lost 2 bases and the J gene lost 5 bases, with 13 bases spanning the gap. The CDR3 region has the DNA TGTGCCTGGAGTTTTCTCGGGAAAAACGAGCAGTACTTC. Translation gives CAWSFLGKNEQYF.

The chain links TRBV27 to TRBJ2-2, with D possibly TRBD1 on 5 matching bases. The germline V gene encodes CDR1 MNHEY and CDR2 SMNVEV (reference sequence). This CDR3 comprises 16 residues. V was clipped by 1 base and J by 4 bases, with 13 bases between them. Written as DNA, the CDR3 is TGTGCCAGCAGTTTATATGGGGCTTCTCTCACCGGGGAGCTGTTTTTT. This translates into CASSLYGASLTGELFF.

The chain recombines TRBV27 with TRBJ2-7; TRBD1 agrees at 7 bases. The germline V gene encodes CDR1 MNHEY and CDR2 SMNVEV (reference sequence). The CDR3 totals 14 residues. The V gene end was trimmed by 4 bases and the J gene end by 1 base; junction bases not matched to a gene: 4. CDR3: CASSSNRGSYEQYF. The CDR3 DNA is TGTGCCAGCAGTTCAAACAGGGGTTCCTACGAGCAGTACTTC.

V gene TRBV28 combines with J gene TRBJ2-3; possibly TRBD1 for D (6 bases). The CDR3 covers 15 residues. The germline V gene encodes CDR1 MDHEN and CDR2 SYDVKM. Trimming took off 6 bases at V and 0 bases at J, with 13 bases between the two ends. The CDR3 is CASRPTGTSTDTQYF. CDR3 nucleotides: TGTGCCAGCAGACCAACAGGGACCAGCACAGATACGCAGTATTTT.

The J gene is TRBJ2-1, the V gene TRBV25-1; the match to TRBD2 covers 11 bases. Looked up from germline, CDR1 is MGHDK and CDR2 is SYGVNS. The CDR3 runs to 15 residues. The J segment lost 6 bases and the V segment lost 4 bases, leaving 5 bases of the junction unmatched. The CDR3 nucleotides are TGTGCCAGCAGTGGGCGACTAGCGGGATCCAATGAGCAGTTCTTC. Protein sequence: CASSGRLAGSNEQFF.

V is TRBV14 and J is TRBJ2-5; 8 bases match TRBD2. From germline, CDR1 is SGHDN and CDR2 FVKESK. Unmatched junction bases numbered 10, after V lost 1 base and J lost 6 bases. This CDR3 comprises 16 residues. CDR3 loop: CASSQGSGGVKKTQYF. CDR3 DNA sequence: TGTGCCAGCAGCCAAGGGTCGGGAGGGGTTAAGAAGACCCAGTACTTC.

The genes are TRBV9 and TRBJ2-1; D remains ambiguous. The germline V gene has CDR1 SGDLS and CDR2 YYNGEE. This CDR3 has 13 residues. Trimming left V 3 bases short and J 7 bases short, with 11 bases between. This chain's CDR3 is CASSGSSRNEQFF. Written as DNA, the CDR3 is TGTGCCAGCAGCGGAAGTTCTAGGAATGAGCAGTTCTTC.

The chain is built from TRBV5-4 and TRBJ1-1; D uncertain. The CDR3 has 17 residues. Germline values: CDR1 SGHNT, CDR2 YYREEE (reference sequence). Trimming pared 5 bases from V and 4 bases from J, leaving 24 bases between. CDR3 amino acids: CASSDWTALGVVTEAFF. In DNA, the CDR3 is TGTGCCAGCAGTGATTGGACTGCCCTCGGGGTGGTCACTGAAGCTTTCTTT.

The CDR3, as DNA: TGTGCCATCAGTGAGGTGGACAGGGGCTACTATGGCTACACCTTC. Amino acid sequence: CAISEVDRGYYGYTF. The genes are TRBV10-3 and TRBJ1-2; 9 bases align to TRBD1. Germline-derived CDR1 and CDR2 are ENHRY and SYGVKD. V shed 2 bases, J shed 3 bases, and the junction held 4 bases outside the gene matches. CDR3 length equals 15 residues.

This rearrangement joins TRBV28 to TRBJ2-1, with 7 bases that match TRBD2. Germline V CDR1 and CDR2: MDHEN, SYDVKM. With V trimmed by 3 bases and J by 9 bases, 8 bases remained unmatched. This CDR3 is 14 amino acids long. Here the CDR3 DNA reads TGTGCCAGCAGTTTTCTGGGGGGGAGAAGTGAGCAGTTCTTC. Its protein product is CASSFLGGRSEQFF.

The chain uses TRBV5-1 and TRBJ2-3; 8 bases map to TRBD1. J was trimmed by 8 bases and V by 4 bases; bases with no gene match: 15. Germline V gene lookup returns CDR1 SGHRS and CDR2 YFSETQ. The CDR3 extends over 16 amino acids. The CDR3 nucleotides are TGCGCCAGCAGCCCAGACCTTCGGACAGGGCGCGGTACGCAGTATTTT. As protein: CASSPDLRTGRGTQYF.

The genes are TRBV30 and TRBJ1-1, with 11 positions matching TRBD1. There are 12 residues in the CDR3. V trimming: 4 bases; J trimming: 8 bases; junction bases outside the gene matches: 3. In germline, CDR1 is GTSNPN, CDR2 SVGIG (reference sequence). CDR3 loop: CAWTRTGGEAFF. The CDR3 DNA follows: TGTGCCTGGACCAGGACAGGGGGCGAAGCTTTCTTT.